Here is one T cell receptor beta chain with its context. The sample comes from a study of technical replicates of blood from a handful of donors. The protocol was immunoSEQ multiplex PCR, while the TCRdb copy is restricted to in-frame clones and leaves out a portion. The profile shows approximately 16,000 clones, around 86% of them singletons. The CDR3 runs 15 residues. Germline values: CDR1 SGHAT, CDR2 FQNNGV. Losses at the gene ends were 5 bases for V and 3 bases for J; bases not matched to a gene: 6. The origin of this receptor is a human donor in good health. The chain employs TRBV11-2 and TRBJ1-1; 10 bases map to TRBD1. Sequenced material: PBMCs. CDR3 region: CASSTAGTGDTEAFF. CDR3 coding DNA: TGTGCCAGCAGCACGGCCGGGACAGGGGACACTGAAGCTTTCTTT.